Presented here are 19 T cell receptor beta chains from one specimen sequenced in a study of shared clonotypes between healthy human individuals. Sequencing used immunoSEQ multiplex PCR; TCRdb keeps in-frame clones, though not all of them. This table has 2 million to 2.5 million clones, 80% to 95% appearing once. Material: naive CD4+ T cells from PBMCs. The subset is: CD45RA+ positively selected. These receptors came from a man aged 18-30 years in good health. Some clones in this sample may be carry-over from other donors' samples.

Turning to this clone: The identical CDR3 is also encoded by other nucleotide sequences in the sample. The chain joins TRBV18 to TRBJ2-3; D gene unclear. Germline V CDR1 and CDR2: KGHSH, LQKENI. V was pared by 2 bases and J by 0 bases, with 3 bases between. The CDR3 length is 13 residues. Here the CDR3 DNA reads TGTGCCAGCTCACCAGGCAGCACAGATACGCAGTATTTT. It is translated as CASSPGSTDTQYF.

V and J are TRBV18 and TRBJ2-7; D is tentatively TRBD1 or TRBD2 (5 bases each). Trimming pared 4 bases from V and 12 bases from J, leaving 13 bases between. This CDR3 has 11 amino acids. CDR1 is KGHSH and CDR2 is LQKENI in the germline V gene. CDR3 protein: CASSLRDVSYF. The CDR3 DNA reads as TGTGCCAGCTCACTCCGGGACGTCTCGTACTTC.

This sequence joins TRBV30 and TRBJ2-7, with D tentatively TRBD2 (7 bases). This CDR3 contains 14 residues. The V and J ends lost 3 bases and 4 bases respectively, with 16 bases between them. The germline gives CDR1 GTSNPN, CDR2 SVGIG (reference sequence). The CDR3 coding sequence is TGTGCCTGGAGCCAAGGGGGGGTAGCGTACGAGCAGTACTTC. The encoded protein is CAWSQGGVAYEQYF.

The J gene is TRBJ1-1, the V gene TRBV11-2; 9 bases are a match to TRBD1. V shed 6 bases, J shed 6 bases, and the junction held 8 bases outside the gene matches. Germline-derived CDR1 and CDR2 are SGHAT and FQNNGV. The CDR3 is made up of 14 amino acids. The CDR3 nucleotides are TGTGCCAGCAGTTCGGACAGGGGATGGTCTGAAGCTTTCTTT. Amino acids: CASSSDRGWSEAFF.

Comment on this clone: The junction departs from the called germline gene at one end, perhaps through a read error. The rearrangement uses TRBV27 and TRBJ1-1; no definite D call. CDR1 is MNHEY, CDR2 SMNVEV, per germline (reference sequence). CDR3 length: 13 amino acids. The CDR3 sequence is CTSSLNGDTEAFF. The CDR3 coding sequence is TGTACCAGCAGTTTAAACGGTGACACTGAAGCTTTCTTT.

The V gene is TRBV9, the J gene TRBJ1-1, with 8 bases aligning to TRBD1. There are 15 residues in the CDR3. Germline trimming cut 4 bases from V and 0 bases from J; bases unmatched to any gene: 5. The germline CDR1 and CDR2 sequences are SGDLS and YYNGEE. The CDR3 DNA is TGTGCCAGCAGCTCGGGACAGGCATTGAACACTGAAGCTTTCTTT. Translated, it gives CASSSGQALNTEAFF.

This chain uses TRBV7-2 with TRBJ2-1; 8 bases align to TRBD2. The CDR3 is 16 residues long. Germline V gives CDR1 SGHTA, CDR2 FQGNSA. The V gene end was trimmed by 5 bases and the J gene end by 6 bases; junction bases not matched to a gene: 12. The CDR3, as DNA: TGTGCCAGCAGCCTCGACGCGGGAGGCTCCCCCAATGAGCAGTTCTTC. Its translation: CASSLDAGGSPNEQFF.

As concerns this clone: Other DNA sequences in this sample translate to the same CDR3. This sequence joins TRBV19 and TRBJ2-7; TRBD2 aligns across 12 bases. The germline CDR1 and CDR2 sequences are LNHDA and SQIVND (reference sequence). V gave up 6 bases and J gave up 2 bases; unmatched junction bases: 5. This CDR3 has 15 amino acids. This CDR3 is CASSRGLAGTYEQYF. DNA of the CDR3: TGTGCCAGTAGCCGGGGACTAGCGGGCACCTACGAGCAGTACTTC.

The gene calls are TRBV18 and TRBJ2-3, with TRBD2 identical over 16 bases. The V gene end was trimmed by 4 bases and the J gene end by 2 bases; junction bases not matched to a gene: 9. This CDR3 has 19 residues. Germline loops: CDR1 KGHSH, CDR2 LQKENI. The CDR3 DNA follows: TGTGCCAGCTCACGAACGGGACTAGCGGGAGGGCCCAACACAGATACGCAGTATTTT. Amino acid sequence: CASSRTGLAGGPNTDTQYF.

V usage is TRBV28 and J usage is TRBJ1-1, with no clear D. Germline V gene sequence: CDR1 MDHEN, CDR2 SYDVKM. The CDR3 totals 14 residues. The germline V and J ends were trimmed by 3 bases and 8 bases, with 16 bases remaining between them. The CDR3 DNA is TGTGCCAGCAGTTTTCGTGAGGCCGTCATGGAAGCTTTCTTT. It codes for CASSFREAVMEAFF.

The V gene is TRBV15, the J gene TRBJ2-3; possibly TRBD2 for D (5 bases). Germline assignment: CDR1 LNHNV and CDR2 YYDKDF (reference sequence). The CDR3 runs to 13 residues. V gave up 5 bases and J gave up 1 base, with 7 bases separating them. CDR3 DNA: TGTGCCACCAGCCCCGGGGGCACAGATACGCAGTATTTT. Translating it yields CATSPGGTDTQYF.

The V gene is TRBV5-6, the J gene TRBJ2-3; the match to TRBD2 covers 12 bases. This CDR3 contains 15 residues. V lost 5 bases to trimming and J lost 2 bases; unmatched junction nucleotides: 3. Germline CDR1 SGHDT, CDR2 YYEEEE. This chain's CDR3 is CASRLAGGPTDTQYF. CDR3 in DNA: TGTGCCAGCAGGCTAGCGGGAGGGCCCACAGATACGCAGTATTTT.

The rearrangement links TRBV5-1 to TRBJ2-5; tentative D call: TRBD2 (6 bases). Trimming stripped 1 base from V and 3 bases from J, with 10 bases between. The CDR3 has 14 amino acids. The germline V gene has CDR1 SGHRS and CDR2 YFSETQ. CDR3 in DNA: TGCGCCAGCAGCTTGTTCCCGGGGGAAGAGACCCAGTACTTC. Translated: CASSLFPGEETQYF.

The genes are TRBV2 and TRBJ2-1; the D is unclear. Germline loops: CDR1 SNHLY, CDR2 FYNNEI. With 0 bases removed from V and 7 bases from J, the gap between germline ends came to 16 bases. The CDR3 contains 16 residues. CDR3 bases: TGTGCCAGCAGTGAAGCGTGGCCAGCGTTCGAGAATGAGCAGTTCTTC. Its protein is CASSEAWPAFENEQFF.

The rearrangement links TRBV27 to TRBJ1-5; TRBD1 might be the D (6 bases). CDR1 and CDR2 from the germline V gene are MNHEY and SMNVEV (reference sequence). Between the trimmed V and J ends, which lost 6 bases and 1 base, there was a span of 13 bases. The CDR3 runs to 15 residues. This CDR3 is CASRRGGGSNQPQHF. The CDR3 nucleotides read TGTGCCAGCAGGAGAGGAGGGGGAAGCAATCAGCCCCAGCATTTT.

The CDR3 DNA is TGTGCCAGCAGTCGACGGACGGGCAGCTATGGCTACACCTTC. Translated, it gives CASSRRTGSYGYTF. This chain uses TRBV28 with TRBJ1-2; no firm D call. Germline V gene lookup returns CDR1 MDHEN and CDR2 SYDVKM. V lost 5 bases, J lost 4 bases, and 14 bases lay in between. The CDR3 spans 14 residues.

V is TRBV5-8 and J is TRBJ2-7, with TRBD1 as a possible D gene (6 bases). Deletions cut 5 bases from V and 3 bases from J, with 12 bases between. Germline CDR1 SGHTS, CDR2 YDEGEE. The CDR3 spans 13 residues. Here the CDR3 reads CASSHGGHYEQYF. The CDR3 region has the DNA TGTGCCAGCAGTCATGGGGGCCACTACGAGCAGTACTTC.

V and J are TRBV11-2 and TRBJ2-7; D tentatively fits TRBD1 or TRBD2 (5 bases each). Germline CDR1 reads SGHAT; CDR2 reads FQNNGV. V was trimmed by 3 bases and J by 0 bases, leaving 18 bases between them. The CDR3 runs to 17 residues. In DNA form, the CDR3 reads TGTGCCAGCAGCTTTAGTTTGGGGGACCGCCCCTCCTACGAGCAGTACTTC. Amino acids: CASSFSLGDRPSYEQYF.

The gene calls are TRBV15 and TRBJ2-2, with a tentative D call TRBD2 (5 bases). Germline assignment: CDR1 LNHNV and CDR2 YYDKDF (reference sequence). This CDR3 is 13 amino acids long. Between the trimmed V and J ends, which lost 3 bases and 7 bases, there was a span of 9 bases. For the CDR3, the DNA is TGTGCCACCAGCAGGAACCGGGGCGGGGAGCTGTTTTTT. Protein sequence: CATSRNRGGELFF.